This T cell receptor (beta chain) was sequenced in a study of blood T cell repertoires in COVID-19. Across the study: The United States, Italy and Spain were the sources of the acute and convalescent COVID-19 samples. PBMCs, B-cell-depleted T cells, or T cells provided the cDNA or gDNA that made up the material.

Trimming pared 2 bases from V and 4 bases from J, leaving 17 bases between. The CDR3 spans 16 residues. Per the germline V gene, CDR1 is MNHNS and CDR2 is SASEGT. Study processing details: Quantification of nucleated cells was approximated via reference gene primer amplification. Clones were sequenced by immunoSEQ multiplex PCR, and TCRdb holds only the in-frame ones, with some missing. V and J calls and clone size are copied from that table; D and trimming were computed from the DNA. Among hundreds of thousands of clones listed, about 88% were seen once. The sequence derives from a man in his 60s with acute or convalescent COVID-19. The J gene is TRBJ1-2, the V gene TRBV6-1; D is possibly TRBD1 (5 bases). Sequenced: peripheral blood. The CDR3, as DNA: TGTGCCAGCAGTGAAACTGGGACTAGGGTTATCTATGGCTACACCTTC. The encoded protein is CASSETGTRVIYGYTF.